The entry that follows covers one TCR beta chain sequence. What it recognizes is unknown. There are 16 residues in the CDR3. The germline V gene encodes CDR1 MNHEY and CDR2 SMNVEV (reference sequence). J lost 6 bases, V lost 4 bases, and 2 bases had no gene match. The data belong to a study of cytomegalovirus exposure and HLA in healthy donors. Study results and limitations: In a later analysis, a missense DCLRE1C variant was linked to TCR beta V- and J-gene trimming.

This PCR relied on a set of 60 Vbeta primers and 13 Jbeta primers. TCRdb's table, derived via immunoSEQ multiplex PCR, lists solely in-frame clones and lacks some. Seen here are approximately 100,000 clones, roughly 70% observed once, and the top ten hold around 5%. The receptor comes from a young woman in good health and CMV-seropositive. Sequencing was done on a sample of PBMCs. V gene TRBV27 combines with J gene TRBJ2-2; 16 bases are shared with TRBD2. The DNA for the CDR3 is TGTGCCAGCAGTTGGGGACTAGCGGGAGGGCCCGGGGAGCTGTTTTTT. Its protein product is CASSWGLAGGPGELFF.